The 7 T cell receptor beta chains below were found in one sample sequenced in a study of CD8 T cells in ankylosing spondylitis (dated by TCRdb to the late 2010s). Library preparation employed 5' RACE. Sequencing used an Illumina HiSeq 2500. TCRdb reprocessed the public reads (quality trimming at Q25 with fastp, clone calling with MiXCR) and kept in-frame beta chains. CDR3 protein duplicates are merged, each entry listing the most common genes and DNA. The sample table shows 150,000 to 200,000 distinct CDR3 sequences, and roughly 31% are seen once. Approximately 6% of the sample rests with the top ten. The sample consisted of synovial fluid, either unsorted or a sorted T cell fraction (not recorded which). The receptors come from a male donor with ankylosing spondylitis.

At least ten counts were recorded for this clonotype. The chain recombines TRBV28 with TRBJ1-3; no reliable D call. The CDR3 runs to 15 residues. Per the germline V gene, CDR1 is MDHEN and CDR2 is SYDVKM. V shed 4 bases and J shed 0 bases, with 10 bases lying between them. The CDR3 loop is CASSSGGGSGNTIYF. For the CDR3, the DNA is TGTGCCAGCAGTTCAGGTGGAGGCTCTGGAAACACCATATATTTT.

V and J are TRBV29-1 and TRBJ1-1; D is unclear. The CDR3 loop spans 11 amino acids. CDR1 SQVTM and CDR2 ANQGSEA come from the germline V gene. The ends were cut back, 3 bases at V and 5 bases at J, with 7 bases in the middle. Written as DNA, the CDR3 is TGCAGCGTTGATCCGGGGACTGAAGCTTTCTTT. It translates to CSVDPGTEAFF.

The table lists this clonotype with a few counts. The V call is TRBV11-1, the J call TRBJ2-5, with D perhaps TRBD1 or TRBD2 (5 bases each). The V gene's germline CDR1 is SGHAT and CDR2 FQDESV (reference sequence). Trimming removed 2 bases at V and 1 base at J, with 14 bases between. CDR3 length equals 16 residues. CDR3 coding DNA: TGTGCCAGCAGCTTATACCCTTCGGGGCCCCAAGAGACCCAGTACTTC. Residues: CASSLYPSGPQETQYF.

This clonotype was observed a few times. The DNA for the CDR3 is TGTGCCAGCAGCCAAGATATCCGAGGGATGGTGGCGACTGAAGCTTTCTTT. Amino acids: CASSQDIRGMVATEAFF. The rearrangement links TRBV4-2 to TRBJ1-1; no clear D. The CDR3 runs to 17 residues. With 0 bases removed from V and 5 bases from J, the gap between germline ends came to 19 bases. CDR1 and CDR2 (germline): LGHNA, YNFKEQ.

This chain joins TRBV6-2 or TRBV6-3 and TRBJ1-2; tentative D call: TRBD1 (5 bases). The V gene lost 2 bases and the J gene lost 4 bases, with 11 bases spanning the gap. Germline V CDR1 and CDR2: MNHEY, SVGEGT. The CDR3 is 14 residues long. The DNA of the CDR3 is TGTGCCAGCAGTTACCGGACAACAGCCTATGGCTACACCTTC. Residues: CASSYRTTAYGYTF.

The chain links TRBV16 to TRBJ2-7, with 9 positions matching TRBD1. The J segment lost 2 bases and the V segment lost 2 bases, leaving 4 bases of the junction unmatched. CDR1 KGHSY and CDR2 FQNENV come from the germline V gene. CDR3 length: 15 residues. CDR3 sequence (DNA): TGTGCCAGCAGCCAAGCCGGGACAGGGCCCTACGAGCAGTACTTC. This translates into CASSQAGTGPYEQYF.

The chain couples TRBV27 to TRBJ2-7, with 8 bases fitting TRBD1. Germline-derived CDR1 and CDR2 are MNHEY and SMNVEV (reference sequence). This CDR3 is built from 16 residues. Trimming took 2 bases from V and 2 from J; bases not matched to a gene: 8. The CDR3 is CASSLRPGGFTYEQYF. The CDR3 nucleotides read TGTGCCAGCAGTTTAAGACCAGGGGGCTTTACCTACGAGCAGTACTTC.